A single TCR beta chain is shown here with its context. This entry comes from a study of shared clonotypes between healthy human individuals. Repertoires were generated with immunoSEQ multiplex PCR, while TCRdb's copy carries only in-frame clones and drops some. This table holds roughly 640,000 clones, approximately 74% found once. Germline lookup yields CDR1 SQVTM and CDR2 ANQGSEA. V was pared by 6 bases and J by 8 bases, with 24 bases of the junction left unmatched. CDR3 length equals 19 residues. The material sequenced was memory CD4+ T cells sorted from blood. The subset here: CD45RA-negative fraction. The chain is built from TRBV29-1 and TRBJ2-4; 11 bases align to TRBD1. The clonotype comes from a woman under 40 in good health. The CDR3 DNA is TGCAGCGTCGTCGGACAGGGGGCCGCCGGCGGGAGTAGTACATACATTCAGTACTTC. Its protein product is CSVVGQGAAGGSSTYIQYF.